Each of the 17 T cell receptor beta chains below was sequenced from the same sample in a study of molecular identifiers for immune sequencing clone quantification. TCRdb used MiXCR to reprocess the PCR reads, holding one entry per CDR3 protein. The data show 460,000 or so distinct CDR3 sequences, around a fifth seen once. Source material: naive CD8+ T cells from blood, with Jurkat cell RNA spiked in. This sample's subset: FACS-sorted CD8+CD4-CCR7+CD45RA+ naive T cells. The receptors were gathered from a human donor in good health. Some libraries in this study had Jurkat cell RNA spiked in.

On this clonotype itself: This may be a read error, as it is one base from a much larger clone. This chain links TRBV5-6 with TRBJ2-3; D is unresolved. Looked up from germline, CDR1 is SGHDT and CDR2 is YYEEEE. Between the trimmed V and J ends, which lost 4 bases and 3 bases, there was a span of 9 bases. The CDR3 has 13 amino acids. The DNA of the CDR3 is TGTGCCAGCAGCCCCATGACAACAGATACGCAGTATTTT. Amino acid sequence: CASSPMTTDTQYF.

With regard to this clonotype: This may stem from a read error, because a much larger clone lies one nucleotide away. V is TRBV27 and J is TRBJ1-6, with TRBD1 identical over 9 bases. The CDR3 length is 13 residues. The germline CDR1 and CDR2 sequences are MNHEY and SMNVEV (reference sequence). This CDR3 reads CACSLQQGAPLHF. CDR3 coding DNA: TGTGCCTGCAGTCTTCAACAGGGGGCTCCCCTCCACTTT.

The chain uses TRBV28 and TRBJ2-7; 9 bases align to TRBD1. The CDR3 is 13 amino acids. Trimming took 5 bases from V and 6 from J; bases not matched to a gene: 5. Germline V gene lookup returns CDR1 MDHEN and CDR2 SYDVKM. The CDR3 DNA follows: TGTGCCAGCAGTCCGCGGACAGGGGCCGAGCAGTACTTC. Encoded protein: CASSPRTGAEQYF. Complete variable domain (other parts from reference TRBV28 and TRBJ2-7): DVKVTQSSRYLVKRTGEKVFLECVQDMDHENMFWYRQDPGLGLRLIYFSYDVKMKEKGDIPEGYSVSREKKERFSLILESASTNQTSMYLCASSPRTGAEQYFGPGTRLTVT.

This clonotype has a count of ten or more. CDR3 residues: CASSYRITPDDTQYF. CDR3 DNA sequence: TGTGCCAGCAGTTACCGAATCACCCCTGACGATACGCAGTATTTT. The V and J genes are TRBV6-5 and TRBJ2-3; D remains unclear. Germline V lookup: CDR1 MNHEY, CDR2 SVGAGI. CDR3 length equals 15 residues. The germline V and J ends were trimmed by 2 bases and 6 bases, with 15 bases remaining between them.

This clonotype was counted many times. The chain uses TRBV7-9 and TRBJ1-1, with D perhaps TRBD1 (5 bases). This CDR3 is built from 15 residues. V was trimmed by 2 bases and J by 12 bases, leaving 22 bases between them. CDR1 and CDR2 from the germline V gene are SEHNR and FQNEAQ (reference sequence). CDR3 DNA: TGTGCCAGCAGCTTACCAAACTGGGACCCGAGGGGTACTTTCTTT. This translates into CASSLPNWDPRGTFF.

This clonotype was detected ten times or more. The rearrangement links TRBV12-3 or TRBV12-4 to TRBJ2-2, with 8 bases fitting TRBD1. V gave up 5 bases and J gave up 5 bases; unmatched junction bases: 7. This CDR3 has 15 residues. The CDR3 loop reads CASSHRTGLTGELFF. The CDR3 coding sequence is TGTGCCAGCAGTCACCGGACAGGGTTGACCGGGGAGCTGTTTTTT.

The chain uses TRBV6-2 or TRBV6-3 and TRBJ2-7; no clear D. The CDR3 is 17 residues long. The ends were cut back, 0 bases at V and 2 bases at J, with 17 bases in the middle. Germline CDR1 MNHEY, CDR2 SVGEGT. The CDR3 nucleotides read TGTGCCAGCAGTTACTCGCCCAGCTGGAGCCGGGCCTACGAGCAGTACTTC. Translation: CASSYSPSWSRAYEQYF.

V usage is TRBV7-9 and J usage is TRBJ1-2; D remains ambiguous. Looked up from germline, CDR1 is SEHNR and CDR2 is FQNEAQ (reference sequence). The V gene lost 2 bases and the J gene lost 0 bases, with 10 bases spanning the gap. The CDR3 contains 15 residues. The CDR3 sequence: CASSLQDGANYGYTF. The CDR3 nucleotides are TGTGCCAGCAGCTTACAGGACGGAGCTAACTATGGCTACACCTTC.

This clonotype was picked up a small number of times. The V gene is TRBV20-1, the J gene TRBJ2-7; 8 bases line up with TRBD2. Trimming at V came to 5 bases and at J to 1 base, leaving 7 bases not matched to a gene. There are 14 residues in the CDR3. The germline V gene encodes CDR1 DFQATT and CDR2 SNEGSKA (reference sequence). CDR3 in amino acids: CSAQLAGGSYEQYF. CDR3 coding DNA: TGCAGTGCTCAGCTAGCGGGCGGTTCCTACGAGCAGTACTTC.

This clonotype came up a few times. The V gene is TRBV11-3, the J gene TRBJ2-3; D not resolved. In germline, CDR1 is SGHNT, CDR2 YENEEA. The CDR3 spans 15 residues. V shed 5 bases and J shed 0 bases, with 12 bases lying between them. The CDR3 DNA is TGTGCCAGCAGCCCTCGGCTCGGGAGCACAGATACGCAGTATTTT. Its protein is CASSPRLGSTDTQYF.

The gene calls are TRBV20-1 and TRBJ1-2; 11 bases align to TRBD1. Germline values: CDR1 DFQATT, CDR2 SNEGSKA (reference sequence). CDR3 length equals 17 residues. The J segment lost 4 bases and the V segment lost 0 bases, leaving 10 bases of the junction unmatched. Here the CDR3 reads CSARDSIGDRGTYGYTF. In DNA, the CDR3 is TGCAGTGCTAGAGATTCAATAGGGGACAGGGGGACCTATGGCTACACCTTC.

A few counts support this clonotype. This chain uses TRBV6-2 or TRBV6-3 with TRBJ2-7; 10 bases map to TRBD2. The trim removed 2 bases at V and 3 bases at J, leaving 4 bases unmatched. The germline V gene encodes CDR1 MNHEY and CDR2 SVGEGT. The CDR3 loop spans 15 amino acids. The DNA for the CDR3 is TGTGCCAGCAGTTACCCCGGGACTAGCGTCTACGAGCAGTACTTC. It specifies CASSYPGTSVYEQYF.

The sample holds a few counts of this clonotype. The gene calls are TRBV27 and TRBJ2-2; no reliable D call. Germline CDR1 and CDR2: MNHEY and SMNVEV (reference sequence). The germline V and J ends were trimmed by 3 bases and 5 bases, with 10 bases remaining between them. The CDR3 extends over 14 amino acids. The CDR3 region is CASSFPGPTGELFF. The CDR3 DNA is TGTGCCAGCAGTTTTCCGGGCCCTACCGGGGAGCTGTTTTTT.

This clonotype came up many times. V usage is TRBV5-4 and J usage is TRBJ2-7; D perhaps matches TRBD2 (6 bases). Germline assignment: CDR1 SGHNT and CDR2 YYREEE (reference sequence). CDR3 length equals 14 residues. The ends were cut back, 2 bases at V and 5 bases at J, with 14 bases in the middle. The CDR3 loop is CASSFRGGDHEQYF. In DNA, the CDR3 is TGTGCCAGCAGCTTCCGGGGAGGCGACCACGAGCAGTACTTC.

The gene calls are TRBV9 and TRBJ2-3; 8 bases align to TRBD2. V shed 3 bases, J shed 4 bases, and the junction held 7 bases outside the gene matches. Germline V gene sequence: CDR1 SGDLS, CDR2 YYNGEE. The CDR3 has 15 amino acids. Here the CDR3 DNA reads TGTGCCAGCAGCGCGACTAGCGACAACGCAGATACGCAGTATTTT. Its translation is CASSATSDNADTQYF.

In this sample, this clonotype turned up many times. The chain joins TRBV4-1 to TRBJ1-3, with a possible D match to TRBD1 (5 bases). The V gene's germline CDR1 is MGHRA and CDR2 YSYEKL. V was trimmed by 4 bases and J by 0 bases, leaving 13 bases between them. This CDR3 region has 16 residues. The CDR3, as DNA: TGCGCCAGCAGCCTCAGGGTAAAAGGCTCTGGAAACACCATATATTTT. This encodes CASSLRVKGSGNTIYF.

In this sample, this clonotype turned up many times. The chain uses TRBV30 and TRBJ2-5; D gene ambiguous. This CDR3 region has 14 residues. The ends were cut back, 3 bases at V and 5 bases at J, with 16 bases in the middle. In germline, CDR1 is GTSNPN, CDR2 SVGIG (reference sequence). The CDR3 protein is CAWSSGTAVETQYF. CDR3 nucleotides: TGTGCCTGGAGCTCCGGAACGGCCGTTGAGACCCAGTACTTC.